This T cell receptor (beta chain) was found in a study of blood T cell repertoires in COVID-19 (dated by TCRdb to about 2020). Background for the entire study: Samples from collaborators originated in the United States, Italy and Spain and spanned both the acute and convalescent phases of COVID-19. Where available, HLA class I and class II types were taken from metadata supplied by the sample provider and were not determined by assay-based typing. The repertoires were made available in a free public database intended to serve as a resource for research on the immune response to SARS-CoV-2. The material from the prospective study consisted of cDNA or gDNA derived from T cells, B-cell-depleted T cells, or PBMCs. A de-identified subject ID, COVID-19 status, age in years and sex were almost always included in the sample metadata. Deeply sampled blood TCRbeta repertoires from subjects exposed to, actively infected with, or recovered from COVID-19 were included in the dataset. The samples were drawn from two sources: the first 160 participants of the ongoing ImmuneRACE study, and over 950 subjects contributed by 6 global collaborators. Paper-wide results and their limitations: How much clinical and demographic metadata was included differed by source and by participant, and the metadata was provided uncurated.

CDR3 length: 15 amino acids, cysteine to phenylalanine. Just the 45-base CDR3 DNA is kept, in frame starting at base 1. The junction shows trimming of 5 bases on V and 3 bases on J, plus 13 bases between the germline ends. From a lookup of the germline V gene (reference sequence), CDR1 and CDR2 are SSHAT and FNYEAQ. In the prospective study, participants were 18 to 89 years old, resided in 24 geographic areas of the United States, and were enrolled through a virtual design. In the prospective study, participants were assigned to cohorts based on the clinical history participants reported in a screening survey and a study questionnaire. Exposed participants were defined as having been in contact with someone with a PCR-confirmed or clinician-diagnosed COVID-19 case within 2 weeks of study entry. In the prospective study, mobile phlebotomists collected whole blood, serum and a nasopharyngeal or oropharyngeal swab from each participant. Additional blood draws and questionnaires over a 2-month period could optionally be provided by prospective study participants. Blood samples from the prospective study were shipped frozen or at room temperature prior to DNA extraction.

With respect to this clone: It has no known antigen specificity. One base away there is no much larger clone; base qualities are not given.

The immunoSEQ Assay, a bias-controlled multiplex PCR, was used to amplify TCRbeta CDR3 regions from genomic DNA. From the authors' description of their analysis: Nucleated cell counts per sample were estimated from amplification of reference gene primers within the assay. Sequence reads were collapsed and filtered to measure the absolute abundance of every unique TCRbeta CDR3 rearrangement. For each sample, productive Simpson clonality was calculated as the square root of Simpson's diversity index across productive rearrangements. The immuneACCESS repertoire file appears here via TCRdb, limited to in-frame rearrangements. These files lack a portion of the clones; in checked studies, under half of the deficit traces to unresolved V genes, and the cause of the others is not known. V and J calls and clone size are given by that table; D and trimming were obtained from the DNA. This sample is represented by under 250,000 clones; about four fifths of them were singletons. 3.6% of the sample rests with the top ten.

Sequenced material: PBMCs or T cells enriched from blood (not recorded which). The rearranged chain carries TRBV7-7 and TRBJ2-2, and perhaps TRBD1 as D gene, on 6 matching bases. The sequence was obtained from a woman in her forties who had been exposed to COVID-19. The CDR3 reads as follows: CASSPRGIYTGELFF. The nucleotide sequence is TGTGCCAGCAGCCCCAGGGGTATTTACACCGGGGAGCTGTTTTTT.